Included here is one TCR beta chain sequence, with context. Its antigen remains unidentified. V was clipped by 0 bases and J by 5 bases, with 8 bases between them. CDR1 is SQVTM and CDR2 is ANQGSEA in the germline V gene. There are 12 residues in the CDR3. Produced via immunoSEQ multiplex PCR; TCRdb's table is partial and in-frame only. The table records fewer than 55,000 clones, around four fifths of them present only once. This entry comes from a study of OX40 agonist ivuxolimab in advanced cancers. Study information: Treatment of patients was with ivuxolimab, an agonistic anti-OX40 (CD134) antibody. Whole-study results and caveats: CD4+ T cells averaged fewer expanded clones than CD8+ T cells.

Material: CD4+ or CD8+ T cells sorted from blood, obtained in a trial of the OX40 agonist ivuxolimab. This receptor was identified in an adult with an advanced solid tumor such as melanoma, head and neck, liver or kidney cancer. This chain links TRBV29-1 with TRBJ2-7; D is unresolved. CDR3 DNA sequence: TGCAGCGTTGAAGATCTTAGAAACGAGCAGTACTTC. It translates to CSVEDLRNEQYF.